These 10 T cell receptor beta chains share one sample of origin, sequenced in a study of molecular identifiers for immune sequencing clone quantification. TCRdb re-called the PCR reads with MiXCR, one entry per CDR3 protein. Among 53,000 or so distinct CDR3 sequences, 35% to 40% were seen once, and the ten largest hold 3% to 4.5%. Source material: naive CD8+ T cells from blood, with Jurkat cell RNA spiked in. Subset reported: FACS-sorted CD8+CD4-CCR7+CD45RA+ naive T cells. The receptors here all came from a human donor in good health. Some libraries in this study had Jurkat cell RNA spiked in.

V is TRBV11-2 and J is TRBJ1-1, with D uncertain. V was trimmed by 7 bases and J by 1 base, leaving 4 bases between them. The V gene's germline CDR1 is SGHAT and CDR2 FQNNGV. The CDR3 has 11 amino acids. CDR3: CASTENTEAFF. Here the CDR3 DNA reads TGTGCCAGCACCGAGAACACTGAAGCTTTCTTT.

This clonotype has a handful of counts. The V call is TRBV14, the J call TRBJ2-7, with 10 bases matching TRBD2. The trim removed 0 bases at V and 1 base at J, leaving 12 bases unmatched. CDR1 and CDR2 from the germline V gene are SGHDN and FVKESK. The CDR3 has 19 amino acids. The CDR3 sequence: CASSQEERTSGRDSYEQYF. The CDR3 bases are TGTGCCAGCAGCCAAGAGGAGAGAACCAGCGGGAGGGATTCCTACGAGCAGTACTTC. Complete variable domain (other parts from reference TRBV14 and TRBJ2-7): EAGVTQFPSHSVIEKGQTVTLRCDPISGHDNLYWYRRVMGKEIKFLLHFVKESKQDESGMPNNRFLAERTGGTYSTLKVQPAELEDSGVYFCASSQEERTSGRDSYEQYFGPGTRLTVT.

CDR3 DNA: TGTGCCAGCAGCTTATGGATAGCGGCCACCAACAATGAGCAGTTCTTC. This sequence encodes CASSLWIAATNNEQFF. The V and J genes are TRBV11-1 and TRBJ2-1; a possible D gene is TRBD2 (6 bases). Trimming cost V 2 bases and J 5 bases, with 16 bases left between them. CDR1 is SGHAT and CDR2 is FQDESV in the germline V gene (reference sequence). This CDR3 is built from 16 residues.

Comments on this clonotype: A much bigger clone sits one base away, suggesting this may be a read error. This rearrangement joins TRBV9 to TRBJ2-5; D perhaps matches TRBD2 (5 bases). Germline CDR1 reads SGDLS; CDR2 reads YYNGEE. The CDR3 totals 15 residues. The chain's CDR3 is CASSVGPGIQGTQYF. CDR3 DNA: TGTGCCAGCAGCGTAGGCCCCGGGATTCAAGGGACCCAGTACTTC.

This clonotype has more than one count but fewer than ten. V is TRBV7-9 and J is TRBJ2-7; tentatively, D is TRBD1 or TRBD2 (5 bases each). Trimming left V 3 bases short and J 4 bases short, with 13 bases between. The V gene's germline CDR1 is SEHNR and CDR2 FQNEAQ (reference sequence). The CDR3 is 14 residues long. The CDR3 sequence: CASSFVGTSYEQYF. The CDR3 DNA follows: TGTGCCAGCAGCTTCGTTGGGACGAGTTACGAGCAGTACTTC. Complete variable domain (other parts from reference TRBV7-9 and TRBJ2-7): DTGVSQNPRHKITKRGQNVTFRCDPISEHNRLYWYRQTLGQGPEFLTYFQNEAQLEKSRLLSDRFSAERPKGSFSTLEIQRTEQGDSAMYLCASSFVGTSYEQYFGPGTRLTVT.

The V call is TRBV2, the J call TRBJ1-1, with TRBD1 matching 7 bases. The CDR3 contains 16 residues. The germline gives CDR1 SNHLY, CDR2 FYNNEI. V shed 4 bases, J shed 2 bases, and the junction held 10 bases outside the gene matches. CDR3 sequence reads: CASSGYRQGGNTEAFF. In DNA form, the CDR3 reads TGTGCCAGCAGTGGATACCGACAGGGTGGAAACACTGAAGCTTTCTTT. Drawing the rest from reference TRBV2 and TRBJ1-1, the complete variable domain is EPEVTQTPSHQVTQMGQEVILRCVPISNHLYFYWYRQILGQKVEFLVSFYNNEISEKSEIFDDQFSVERPDGSNFTLKIRSTKLEDSAMYFCASSGYRQGGNTEAFFGQGTRLTVV.

This clonotype is labeled medium-sized. This chain links TRBV7-8 with TRBJ2-3; 7 bases agree with TRBD2. This CDR3 spans 12 amino acids. With V trimmed by 5 bases and J by 10 bases, 6 bases remained unmatched. The germline V gene has CDR1 SGHVS and CDR2 FQNEAQ. The CDR3 is CASSQTSLAQYF. CDR3 nucleotide sequence: TGTGCCAGCAGCCAGACTAGCTTAGCGCAGTATTTT.

This clonotype was detected many times. V usage is TRBV4-1 and J usage is TRBJ1-1; D remains unclear. The CDR3 runs to 13 residues. The V end was cut by 1 base, the J end by 4 bases, with 7 bases between. Per the germline V gene, CDR1 is MGHRA and CDR2 is YSYEKL. CDR3 in amino acids: CASSQASATEAFF. The CDR3, as DNA: TGCGCCAGCAGCCAAGCTTCGGCCACTGAAGCTTTCTTT.

Worth noting for this clonotype: A junction boundary mismatches the germline segment, possibly from a read error. The V and J genes are TRBV20-1 and TRBJ1-1; no reliable D call. The germline V gene has CDR1 DFQATT and CDR2 SNEGSKA (reference sequence). The CDR3 consists of 13 residues. For the CDR3, the DNA is TGCAGTGCTGGAGATGTCAGTTCCACTGAAGCTTTCTTT. Protein: CSAGDVSSTEAFF.

With regard to this clonotype: A read error may explain this, as a much larger clone is one base away. The gene calls are TRBV29-1 and TRBJ1-1; D call uncertain. CDR1 is SQVTM, CDR2 ANQGSEA, per germline. This CDR3 has 11 amino acids. The CDR3 DNA follows: TGCAGCGTACGGCTGAACACTGAAGCTATCTTT. Its translation is CSVRLNTEAIF.